This T cell receptor (beta chain) comes out of a study of shared clonotypes between healthy human individuals. Trimming removed 5 bases at V and 4 bases at J, with 22 bases between. The CDR3 has 17 residues. Germline lookup yields CDR1 MDHEN and CDR2 SYDVKM. Profiled with immunoSEQ multiplex PCR; TCRdb holds only in-frame clones, not every one. The sample has millions of clones; roughly 92% are singletons. The sample taken for sequencing was naive CD4+ T cells sorted from blood. The subset denotes: CD45RA+ positively selected. This receptor was identified in a young man in good health. The rearrangement links TRBV28 to TRBJ2-3; D may be TRBD1 or TRBD2 (5 bases each). CDR3 sequence (DNA): TGTGCCAGCAGTCCACCCCTTGGGGGAGAGCAGGCAGATACGCAGTATTTT. Its translation: CASSPPLGGEQADTQYF.